The next 11 T cell receptor beta chains were all read from a single sample in a study of metastatic and nonmetastatic thyroid tumors (dated by TCRdb to about 2020). Library preparation employed PCR. Sequenced on an Illumina HiSeq 4000. TCRdb reworked the public reads: Q25 trimming with fastp, MiXCR clone assembly, productive beta chains retained. This sample holds 15,000 to 20,000 clones; less than 25% were observed only once. The leading ten clones occupy about a sixth of the sample. No treatment had been received by any patient before thyroid surgery. The sample was tumor tissue. The receptors shown here come from a female donor with papillary thyroid cancer or a benign thyroid nodule (not recorded which). Some clones in this sample may be carry-over from other donors' samples.

This clone appeared many times. The junction departs from the called germline gene at one end, perhaps through a read error. The CDR3 protein is CAGSLAAASGTEAFF. In DNA form, the CDR3 reads TGCGCCGGCAGCTTGGCGGCAGCTTCGGGCACTGAAGCTTTCTTT. This chain joins TRBV5-1 and TRBJ1-1; D ambiguous. The CDR3 contains 15 residues. Per germline, CDR1 SGHRS and CDR2 YFSETQ.

This clone was seen a single time. V usage is TRBV20-1 and J usage is TRBJ1-2; 7 bases match TRBD1. CDR1 and CDR2 from the germline V gene are DFQATT and SNEGSKA (reference sequence). The CDR3 runs 14 residues. V gave up 2 bases and J gave up 3 bases; unmatched junction bases: 6. CDR3 residues: CSARPGTEDYGYTF. The CDR3, as DNA: TGCAGTGCTAGACCTGGGACAGAGGACTATGGCTACACCTTC.

This clone was counted at least ten times. V and J are TRBV2 and TRBJ2-5, with D maybe TRBD2 (6 bases). The germline V gene has CDR1 SNHLY and CDR2 FYNNEI. CDR3 length: 13 amino acids. Trimming shortened V by 3 bases and J by 3 bases, and 8 bases separated the two germline ends. CDR3 bases: TGTGCCAGCAGTGATTGGAGGGAAGAGACCCAGTACTTC. Protein: CASSDWREETQYF. Looking up the rest from reference TRBV2 and TRBJ2-5 gives the full variable domain: EPEVTQTPSHQVTQMGQEVILRCVPISNHLYFYWYRQILGQKVEFLVSFYNNEISEKSEIFDDQFSVERPDGSNFTLKIRSTKLEDSAMYFCASSDWREETQYFGPGTRLLVL.

The CDR3 coding sequence is TGTGCCAGCAGATCCGGACAGACAACCGGGGAGCTGTTTTTT. Translated, it gives CASRSGQTTGELFF. The chain recombines TRBV12-3 or TRBV12-4 with TRBJ2-2; the D gene is possibly TRBD1 (6 bases). This CDR3 is 14 amino acids long. V lost 6 bases to trimming and J lost 5 bases, with 13 bases between them.

The chain is built from TRBV18 and TRBJ2-7; D gene uncertain. In germline, CDR1 is KGHSH, CDR2 LQKENI. The V end was cut by 6 bases, the J end by 0 bases, with 12 bases between. The CDR3 is 14 amino acids. As DNA, the CDR3 is TGTGCCAGCTCCCCTAGAACGGGCTCCTACGAGCAGTACTTC. Protein: CASSPRTGSYEQYF.

Here the CDR3 reads CASSPPYRKTQYF. The DNA for the CDR3 is TGTGCCAGCTCACCACCGTATCGGAAGACCCAGTACTTC. The rearrangement joins TRBV18 to TRBJ2-5, with D uncertain. The CDR3 spans 13 residues. Trimming cost V 0 bases and J 6 bases, with 8 bases left between them. Germline V CDR1 and CDR2: KGHSH, LQKENI. The full variable domain, with the rest looked up from reference TRBV18 and TRBJ2-5, is NAGVMQNPRHLVRRRGQEARLRCSPMKGHSHVYWYRQLPEEGLKFMVYLQKENIIDESGMPKERFSAEFPKEGPSILRIQQVVRGDSAAYFCASSPPYRKTQYFGPGTRLLVL.

This rearrangement joins TRBV20-1 to TRBJ2-3; tentative D call: TRBD1 (6 bases). V shed 6 bases and J shed 6 bases, with 28 bases lying between them. The CDR3 length is 17 residues. Germline V CDR1 and CDR2: DFQATT, SNEGSKA (reference sequence). The CDR3 loop reads CSATRTQRTDFFDTQYF. The CDR3, as DNA: TGCAGTGCCACCCGAACCCAGCGGACAGACTTTTTTGATACGCAGTATTTT.

At least ten counts were recorded for this clone. Other DNA sequences of this sample code for an identical CDR3. The rearrangement uses TRBV6-1 and TRBJ1-2, with D maybe TRBD1 (5 bases). Germline loops: CDR1 MNHNS, CDR2 SASEGT. Trimming pared 6 bases from V and 2 bases from J, leaving 10 bases between. CDR3 length: 13 amino acids. CDR3 loop: CASSPGGNYGYTF. The CDR3 bases are TGTGCCAGCAGCCCGGGGGGAAACTATGGCTACACCTTC.

This clone was seen at least ten times. The V call is TRBV11-3, the J call TRBJ2-2, with D tentatively TRBD1 (5 bases). The CDR3 extends over 15 amino acids. Germline V gives CDR1 SGHNT, CDR2 YENEEA. The V and J ends lost 4 bases and 0 bases respectively, with 9 bases between them. The CDR3 spells CASSSLTANTGELFF. The CDR3 DNA reads as TGTGCCAGCAGCTCCCTGACAGCGAACACCGGGGAGCTGTTTTTT.

The sample holds many counts of this clone. V gene TRBV27 combines with J gene TRBJ2-3; D is possibly TRBD1 (5 bases). V lost 10 bases and J lost 2, with 13 bases in between. Germline V gives CDR1 MNHEY, CDR2 SMNVEV (reference sequence). This CDR3 contains 13 residues. CDR3 DNA sequence: TGTGCCACAGGGCGTGCGAACACAGATACGCAGTATTTT. It codes for CATGRANTDTQYF.

This clone was seen repeatedly, ten times or more. The chain joins TRBV20-1 to TRBJ1-1; D perhaps matches TRBD1 (6 bases). This CDR3 spans 11 amino acids. CDR1 is DFQATT and CDR2 is SNEGSKA in the germline V gene (reference sequence). Trimming cost V 5 bases and J 10 bases, with 14 bases left between them. CDR3 protein: CSAPIQGPAFF. CDR3 coding DNA: TGCAGTGCTCCGATACAGGGACCAGCTTTCTTT.